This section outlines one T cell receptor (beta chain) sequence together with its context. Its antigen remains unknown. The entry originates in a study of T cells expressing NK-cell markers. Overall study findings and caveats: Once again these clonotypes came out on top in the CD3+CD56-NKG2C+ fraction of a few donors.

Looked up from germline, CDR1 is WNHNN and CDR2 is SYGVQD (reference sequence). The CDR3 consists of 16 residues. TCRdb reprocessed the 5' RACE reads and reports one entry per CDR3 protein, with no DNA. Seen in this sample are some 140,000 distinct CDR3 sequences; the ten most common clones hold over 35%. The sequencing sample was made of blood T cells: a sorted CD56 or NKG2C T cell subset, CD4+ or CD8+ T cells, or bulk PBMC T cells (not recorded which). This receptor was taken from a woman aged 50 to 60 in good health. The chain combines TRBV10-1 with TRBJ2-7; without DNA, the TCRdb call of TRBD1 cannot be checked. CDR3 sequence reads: CASSESGDNPSYEQYF.